A selection of T cell receptor beta chains follows, all from one sample in a study of CD8+ T cells in alopecia areata. Profiled with immunoSEQ multiplex PCR; TCRdb holds only in-frame clones, not every one. Among 200,000 or so clones listed, more than 45% were seen once. The source was CD4+ T cells sorted from blood, collected at week 24, from a patient treated with tofacitinib. Receptor source: a human donor with alopecia areata. The CDR3 runs from the conserved cysteine through the conserved F or W. A D gene is named only where the DNA matches it firmly. Size values are once, few and many counts, or a class for expanded clones, and some rows have none.

V,J,D,size,DNA,CDR3
TRBV28,TRBJ2-5,TRBD1,.,TGTGCCAGCAGTTTACAGACAGGGGGCAAAGGGGAGACCCAGTACTTC,CASSLQTGGKGETQYF
TRBV7-3,TRBJ2-2,.,.,TGTGCCAGCAGCTTAATGGGAACCACCGGGGAGCTGTTTTTT,CASSLMGTTGELFF
TRBV25-1,TRBJ2-3,TRBD1,.,TGTGCCAGCAGTAGACAGGGTGGCACAGATACGCAGTATTTT,CASSRQGGTDTQYF
TRBV7-9,TRBJ2-1,.,few,TGTGCCAGCAGTCGAGCAGGGGAAGACGATGAGCAGTTCTTC,CASSRAGEDDEQFF
TRBV2,TRBJ1-2,.,many,TGTGCCAGCACCAAAGGGGGAGCCGGAAACTATGGCTACACCTTC,CASTKGGAGNYGYTF
TRBV5-6,TRBJ2-5,.,.,TGTGCCAGCAGCTGGGCCGGGACGGGAGAAGAGACCCAGTACTTC,CASSWAGTGEETQYF
TRBV5-1,TRBJ2-5,TRBD1,.,TGCGCCAGCAGCTTGGTACAGGGGGAAGGAGAGACCCAGTACTTC,CASSLVQGEGETQYF
TRBV7-2,TRBJ2-7,TRBD1,.,TGTGCCAGCACCATAGGACAGGACGCCTACGAGCAGTACTTC,CASTIGQDAYEQYF
TRBV7-9,TRBJ2-3,.,.,TGTGCCAGCAGCTTAGCGTCGAGCGGGAGCACAGATACGCAGTATTTT,CASSLASSGSTDTQYF
TRBV9,TRBJ2-5,TRBD1,.,TGTGCCAGCAGCGTAGGGGCGCAGGCAGGGGGCATAGGAGAGACCCAGTACTTC,CASSVGAQAGGIGETQYF
TRBV4-3,TRBJ1-4,.,.,TGCGCCAGCAGCCAAGATCCTTTTAAGACAGATAATGAAAAACTGTTTTTT,CASSQDPFKTDNEKLFF
TRBV29-1,TRBJ2-3,.,few,TGCAGCGTTGTCTGGGGCAACACAGATACGCAGTATTTT,CSVVWGNTDTQYF
TRBV27,TRBJ1-1,.,few,TGTGCCAGCAGTAACGTTCGGGCCGATGAAGCTTTCTTT,CASSNVRADEAFF
TRBV29-1,TRBJ2-5,.,.,TGCAGCGTTGAACTGGTGGTGAGGGGAAAGACCCAGTACTTC,CSVELVVRGKTQYF
TRBV27,TRBJ2-5,.,.,TGTGCCAGCAGTTTATCGTCAGGGGAAAAGACCCAGTACTTC,CASSLSSGEKTQYF
TRBV27,TRBJ2-7,TRBD2,few,TGTGCCAGCAGTGTAGGACTAGCGGGAGTTTACGAGCAGTACTTC,CASSVGLAGVYEQYF
TRBV9,TRBJ2-3,.,.,TGTGCCAGCAGCCTATGGGCTAGGGGTGGGGAAGATACGCAGTATTTT,CASSLWARGGEDTQYF
TRBV14,TRBJ2-1,.,few,TGTGCCAGCAGCCAAGAGGCTTCCCGAACAGCGCAGTTCTTC,CASSQEASRTAQFF
TRBV9,TRBJ1-1,.,few,TGTGCCAGCAGCGTAGCCCCGAACACTGAAGCTTTCTTT,CASSVAPNTEAFF
TRBV27,TRBJ1-2,.,once,TGTGCCAGCAGCTCCATTGACCGCCAGAGACCCTATGGCTACACCTTC,CASSSIDRQRPYGYTF
TRBV29-1,TRBJ2-2,.,few,TGCAGCGCGAGAGAGTCCGGGGAGCTGTTTTTT,CSARESGELFF
TRBV30,TRBJ2-1,.,.,TGTGCCTGGATAGGCGGCAGGCACACCTACAATGAGCAGTTCTTC,CAWIGGRHTYNEQFF
TRBV5-4,TRBJ2-1,.,.,TGTGCCAGCAGCTTAAGACTACGGGATTCGGATGAGCAGTTCTTC,CASSLRLRDSDEQFF
TRBV15,TRBJ2-7,.,few,TGTGCCACCAGCCGGGACGGTTCCTACGAGCAGTACTTC,CATSRDGSYEQYF
TRBV6-5,TRBJ2-5,TRBD2,few,TGTGCCAGCAGTTACTCGCCTAGCGGGGGCCAAGAGACCCAGTACTTC,CASSYSPSGGQETQYF
TRBV10-3,TRBJ2-5,TRBD2,.,TGTGCCATCAGTGCTTTGGAGCTAGCGGGTGGAGAGACCCAGTACTTC,CAISALELAGGETQYF
TRBV30,TRBJ1-1,.,.,TGTGCCTGGACAGCTTACACTGAAGCTTTCTTT,CAWTAYTEAFF
TRBV25-1,TRBJ1-3,.,.,TGTGCCAGCAGTGAGAATGGCTGGCGGGTACGGTCTGGAAACACCATATATTTT,CASSENGWRVRSGNTIYF
TRBV5-1,TRBJ2-5,TRBD1,.,TGCGCCAGCAGCTTGGGGACAGGGACGGGCGAGACCCAGTACTTC,CASSLGTGTGETQYF
TRBV4-1,TRBJ2-1,TRBD2,many,TGCGCCAGCAGCCAACTTCGACTAGCAATCTACAATGAGCAGTTCTTC,CASSQLRLAIYNEQFF
TRBV4-1,TRBJ2-1,TRBD2,.,TGCGCCAGCAGCCAAGAGAACGGGGGGGCACTAGAGCAGTTCTTC,CASSQENGGALEQFF
TRBV18,TRBJ1-1,.,.,TGTGCCAGCTCACCACCGAGGACGAGGCACACTGAAGCTTTCTTT,CASSPPRTRHTEAFF
TRBV5-1,TRBJ2-3,.,.,TGCGCCAGCAGCTTGGCAGGGGACAGCACAGATACGCAGTATTTT,CASSLAGDSTDTQYF
TRBV5-1,TRBJ2-5,TRBD1,.,TGCGCCAGCAGCTGGACAGGCACCCAAGAGACCCAGTACTTC,CASSWTGTQETQYF
TRBV6-5,TRBJ1-2,.,.,TGTGCCAGCAGGAGCCTCCAGAATAACTATGGCTACACCTTC,CASRSLQNNYGYTF
TRBV7-2,TRBJ2-4,TRBD1,few,TGTGCCAGCAGCTTGGGACAGGGGGAACGTTTCTGGTACTTC,CASSLGQGERFWYF
TRBV30,TRBJ2-3,.,.,TGTGCCTGGAGTGTATGGGGGACGGGCACAGATACGCAGTATTTT,CAWSVWGTGTDTQYF
TRBV6-4,TRBJ2-7,TRBD1,.,TGTGCCAGCAGTGACAGGGACAGGGGCAGTTACGAGCAGTACTTC,CASSDRDRGSYEQYF
TRBV29-1,TRBJ2-5,TRBD1,few,TGCAGCGGGAAGGACAGGGAGCGGGAGACCCAGTACTTC,CSGKDRERETQYF
TRBV11-3,TRBJ2-1,.,.,TGTGCCAGCAGCTTAGATTGGGGGGCTGGAACCAATGAGCAGTTCTTC,CASSLDWGAGTNEQFF
TRBV28,TRBJ2-7,.,once,TGTGCCAGCAGTTTAGTTCCGGCATCCTACGAGCAGTACTTC,CASSLVPASYEQYF
TRBV7-9,TRBJ2-7,.,.,TGTGCCAGCAGCTTAGGACCAGGTCGGCAGTACTTC,CASSLGPGRQYF
TRBV4-3,TRBJ2-3,TRBD2,.,TGCGCCAGCAGCCAAAACGGGGCGGGGGGCGCTACGCAGTATTTT,CASSQNGAGGATQYF
TRBV5-1,TRBJ2-7,.,.,TGCGCCAGCAGCTTGACTAGGGACGCCTACGAGCAGTACTTC,CASSLTRDAYEQYF
TRBV5-1,TRBJ1-2,.,.,TGCGCCAGCAGCTTGGCAGGGGCGGAGGGCTACACCTTC,CASSLAGAEGYTF